This is a list of T cell receptor beta chains from one sample in a study of OX40 agonist ivuxolimab in advanced cancers. Libraries were prepared by immunoSEQ multiplex PCR; TCRdb keeps only in-frame clonotypes and omits some of them. The sample lists about 95,000 clones; 90% to 95% were seen once. The material was CD4+ or CD8+ T cells sorted from blood, obtained in a trial of the OX40 agonist ivuxolimab. The source is an adult with an advanced solid tumor such as melanoma, head and neck, liver or kidney cancer. The CDR3 runs from the conserved cysteine through the conserved F or W. A D gene is named only where the DNA matches it firmly. Not every row has a clone size; where given, it reads once, few, many or a size class.

cdr3_aa cdr3_nt clone_size j_call v_call d_call
CAWTDGMNTEAFF TGTGCCTGGACCGACGGAATGAACACTGAAGCTTTCTTT . TRBJ1-1 TRBV30 .
CAWSVQGKAAFF TGTGCCTGGAGTGTACAGGGGAAGGCGGCTTTCTTT . TRBJ1-1 TRBV30 TRBD1
CASKRGPNTEAFF TGTGCCAGTAAAAGGGGCCCGAACACTGAAGCTTTCTTT . TRBJ1-1 TRBV19 .
CAWSVSANEQFF TGTGCCTGGAGTGTATCCGCTAATGAGCAGTTCTTC . TRBJ2-1 TRBV30 .
CASSLTYSGFSYEQYF TGTGCCAGCAGCTTAACTTACAGCGGGTTCTCCTACGAGCAGTACTTC once TRBJ2-7 TRBV7-2 .
CASSYHGSYEQYF TGTGCCAGCAGCTATCACGGCTCCTACGAGCAGTACTTC . TRBJ2-7 TRBV27 .
CASSSWTGRSGNTIYF TGTGCCAGCAGTTCCTGGACAGGGCGCTCTGGAAACACCATATATTTT . TRBJ1-3 TRBV28 TRBD1
CASNPDRGGTQYF TGTGCCAGCAATCCCGACAGGGGTGGGACCCAGTACTTC . TRBJ2-5 TRBV5-4 TRBD1
CASSERDRGRTDTQYF TGTGCCAGCAGTGAGCGGGACAGGGGCCGCACAGATACGCAGTATTTT . TRBJ2-3 TRBV6-1 TRBD1
CASSLATAYEQYF TGTGCCAGCAGCTTGGCGACAGCCTACGAGCAGTACTTC . TRBJ2-7 TRBV5-4 .
CASSLGRIGTRGTGELFF TGTGCCAGCAGCTTAGGTAGAATTGGGACTAGAGGGACCGGGGAGCTGTTTTTT . TRBJ2-2 TRBV7-6 TRBD2
CASSLVGDRPDNEQFF TGCGCCAGCAGCTTGGTCGGAGACAGGCCTGACAATGAGCAGTTCTTC . TRBJ2-1 TRBV5-1 .
CASRLRTSGGRLFF TGTGCCAGCAGACTGCGGACTAGCGGGGGGAGGCTGTTTTTT . TRBJ2-2 TRBV2 TRBD2
CASSIRATGEAFF TGTGCCAGTAGTATAAGGGCGACGGGTGAAGCTTTCTTT . TRBJ1-1 TRBV19 .
CASSQGTSGETQYF TGTGCCAGTAGTCAAGGGACCTCCGGAGAGACCCAGTACTTC . TRBJ2-5 TRBV19 .
CASSTLNTGELFF TGTGCCAGCAGTACCTTGAACACCGGGGAGCTGTTTTTT . TRBJ2-2 TRBV6-1 .
CASSLLAGGPGEQFF TGTGCCAGCAGTTTACTAGCGGGAGGGCCGGGTGAGCAGTTCTTC . TRBJ2-1 TRBV28 TRBD2